Listed below are T cell receptor beta chains from one sample, sequenced in a study of T cells in Graves' hyperthyroidism and ophthalmopathy. TCRdb redid the calling of the multiplex PCR reads with MiXCR, one entry per CDR3 protein. The sample records roughly 570,000 distinct CDR3 sequences, about 45% being singletons. The specimen sequenced was peripheral blood or thyroid tissue (not recorded which). These receptor sequences come from an adult woman with Graves' disease, either hyperthyroidism or ophthalmopathy (not recorded which). Both conserved end residues are part of each CDR3. D genes are given only for firm matches. Rows may omit the clone size; those that give it use once, few, many or a size class.

j_gene: TRBJ1-3; v_gene: TRBV20-1; d_gene: NA; abundance: few; CDR3aa: CSARSATSGNTIYF; CDR3nt: TGCAGTGCTAGGTCCGCGACAAGTGGAAACACCATATATTTT
j_gene: TRBJ2-7; v_gene: TRBV7-9; d_gene: TRBD2; abundance: NA; CDR3aa: CASSFLAGVGPYEQYF; CDR3nt: TGTGCCAGCAGCTTCCTAGCGGGAGTGGGGCCCTACGAGCAGTACTTC
j_gene: TRBJ1-1; v_gene: TRBV15; d_gene: NA; abundance: NA; CDR3aa: CATSDSLSMNTEAFF; CDR3nt: TGTGCCACCAGTGACAGCTTAAGCATGAACACTGAAGCTTTCTTT
j_gene: TRBJ1-2; v_gene: TRBV2; d_gene: NA; abundance: NA; CDR3aa: CASSPEGTPNYGYTF; CDR3nt: TGTGCCAGCAGTCCGGAGGGGACACCGAACTATGGCTACACCTTC
j_gene: TRBJ1-1; v_gene: TRBV7-9; d_gene: TRBD1; abundance: NA; CDR3aa: CASSPDRAGDTEAFF; CDR3nt: TGTGCCAGCAGTCCTGACAGGGCCGGGGACACTGAAGCTTTCTTT
j_gene: TRBJ2-3; v_gene: TRBV10-3; d_gene: TRBD2; abundance: NA; CDR3aa: CAIRGGLSADTQYF; CDR3nt: TGTGCCATCAGGGGGGGACTATCCGCAGATACGCAGTATTTT
j_gene: TRBJ2-7; v_gene: TRBV10-3; d_gene: NA; abundance: NA; CDR3aa: CAIREYNEQYF; CDR3nt: TGTGCCATCAGGGAGTACAACGAGCAGTACTTC
j_gene: TRBJ2-5; v_gene: TRBV11-2; d_gene: NA; abundance: NA; CDR3aa: CASSSASGQPQYF; CDR3nt: TGTGCCAGCAGCTCGGCCTCGGGGCAGCCCCAGTACTTC
j_gene: TRBJ1-2; v_gene: TRBV11-2; d_gene: TRBD1; abundance: many; CDR3aa: CASSSIRTGPPYGYTF; CDR3nt: TGTGCCAGCAGCTCCATTCGGACAGGGCCTCCCTATGGCTACACCTTC
j_gene: TRBJ2-5; v_gene: TRBV4-1; d_gene: TRBD2; abundance: many; CDR3aa: CASSHRSGSGETQYF; CDR3nt: TGCGCCAGCAGCCACCGAAGCGGGAGCGGGGAGACCCAGTACTTC
j_gene: TRBJ1-2; v_gene: TRBV12-3/TRBV12-4; d_gene: NA; abundance: NA; CDR3aa: CATGPRGIYGYTF; CDR3nt: TGTGCCACCGGTCCGCGAGGGATCTATGGCTACACCTTC
j_gene: TRBJ1-1; v_gene: TRBV9; d_gene: TRBD1; abundance: many; CDR3aa: CASSVDYQGGTEAFF; CDR3nt: TGTGCCAGCAGCGTAGACTATCAGGGGGGCACTGAAGCTTTCTTT
j_gene: TRBJ2-5; v_gene: TRBV5-1; d_gene: TRBD1; abundance: many; CDR3aa: CASSIGQGTYQETQYF; CDR3nt: TGCGCCAGCAGCATTGGACAGGGGACGTACCAAGAGACCCAGTACTTC
j_gene: TRBJ2-5; v_gene: TRBV10-3; d_gene: NA; abundance: NA; CDR3aa: CAIRSWDLGQETQYF; CDR3nt: TGTGCCATACGCTCGTGGGACCTAGGCCAAGAGACCCAGTACTTC
j_gene: TRBJ2-3; v_gene: TRBV5-1; d_gene: NA; abundance: NA; CDR3aa: CASSLYVSDTQYF; CDR3nt: TGCGCCAGCAGCTTGTATGTGTCAGATACGCAGTATTTT
j_gene: TRBJ2-7; v_gene: TRBV27; d_gene: TRBD1; abundance: NA; CDR3aa: CASSYGTGNEQYF; CDR3nt: TGTGCCAGCAGCTACGGGACAGGGAACGAGCAGTACTTC
j_gene: TRBJ1-4; v_gene: TRBV27; d_gene: NA; abundance: NA; CDR3aa: CASSLRGVRTATNEKLFF; CDR3nt: TGTGCCAGCAGTTTAAGGGGTGTCAGGACCGCAACTAATGAAAAACTGTTTTTT
j_gene: TRBJ2-7; v_gene: TRBV30; d_gene: NA; abundance: NA; CDR3aa: CAWSATYEQYF; CDR3nt: TGTGCCTGGAGTGCGACCTACGAGCAGTACTTC
j_gene: TRBJ2-7; v_gene: TRBV7-2; d_gene: TRBD2; abundance: NA; CDR3aa: CASRAVLAGVSYEQYF; CDR3nt: TGTGCCAGCAGGGCCGTACTAGCGGGGGTTAGCTACGAGCAGTACTTC
j_gene: TRBJ1-2; v_gene: TRBV10-2; d_gene: NA; abundance: few; CDR3aa: CASSYRVNYGYTF; CDR3nt: TGCGCCAGCAGTTACAGGGTTAACTATGGCTACACCTTC
j_gene: TRBJ2-7; v_gene: TRBV4-2; d_gene: NA; abundance: many; CDR3aa: CASSQGVESILNF; CDR3nt: TGTGCCAGCAGCCAAGGGGTCGAGAGTATACTGAACTTC
j_gene: TRBJ2-7; v_gene: TRBV7-9; d_gene: NA; abundance: many; CDR3aa: CASSGRTGSSYEQYF; CDR3nt: TGTGCCAGCAGCGGTCGGACCGGGAGTTCTTACGAGCAGTACTTC
j_gene: TRBJ1-3; v_gene: TRBV7-8; d_gene: NA; abundance: NA; CDR3aa: CASSPQSLYF; CDR3nt: TGTGCCAGCAGCCCTCAGAGCCTATATTTT
j_gene: TRBJ2-7; v_gene: TRBV7-9; d_gene: TRBD2; abundance: few; CDR3aa: CASSLLGLAGVGEQYF; CDR3nt: TGTGCCAGCAGTCTACTGGGACTAGCGGGAGTGGGGGAGCAGTACTTC
j_gene: TRBJ2-7; v_gene: TRBV6-6; d_gene: TRBD2; abundance: many; CDR3aa: CASSRGLDYEQYF; CDR3nt: TGTGCCAGCAGTCGTGGACTAGATTACGAGCAGTACTTC
j_gene: TRBJ2-3; v_gene: TRBV6-6; d_gene: NA; abundance: NA; CDR3aa: CASSYANTQYF; CDR3nt: TGTGCCAGCAGTTATGCAAATACGCAGTATTTT
j_gene: TRBJ2-7; v_gene: TRBV10-3; d_gene: NA; abundance: once; CDR3aa: CAISDVNDHEQYF; CDR3nt: TGTGCCATCAGTGACGTTAATGACCACGAGCAGTACTTC
j_gene: TRBJ1-6; v_gene: TRBV6-5; d_gene: NA; abundance: many; CDR3aa: CASSYRGSSYNSPLHF; CDR3nt: TGTGCCAGCAGTTACCGTGGGAGCTCCTATAATTCACCCCTCCACTTT
j_gene: TRBJ1-1; v_gene: TRBV7-2; d_gene: NA; abundance: many; CDR3aa: CASSLVILGETEAFF; CDR3nt: TGTGCCAGCAGCTTAGTCATTTTGGGGGAAACTGAAGCTTTCTTT
j_gene: TRBJ2-2; v_gene: TRBV2; d_gene: NA; abundance: NA; CDR3aa: CASSLGTATGELFF; CDR3nt: TGTGCCAGCAGCCTCGGGACTGCTACAGGGGAGCTGTTTTTT
j_gene: TRBJ1-1; v_gene: TRBV7-9; d_gene: NA; abundance: NA; CDR3aa: CASSFRGSTEAFF; CDR3nt: TGTGCCAGCAGCTTCCGGGGTTCCACTGAAGCTTTCTTT
j_gene: TRBJ1-1; v_gene: TRBV28; d_gene: TRBD1; abundance: NA; CDR3aa: CASSPSSTIGGGEAFF; CDR3nt: TGTGCCAGCAGCCCATCGTCCACAATAGGGGGCGGTGAAGCTTTCTTT
j_gene: TRBJ2-1; v_gene: TRBV10-3; d_gene: NA; abundance: NA; CDR3aa: CAIKGRQQGSSYNEQFF; CDR3nt: TGTGCCATCAAAGGCCGACAACAGGGAAGCTCCTACAATGAGCAGTTCTTC
j_gene: TRBJ2-1; v_gene: TRBV7-9; d_gene: NA; abundance: NA; CDR3aa: CADGQCSNPFF; CDR3nt: TGTGCCGACGGACAGTGTTCAAATCCGTTCTTC